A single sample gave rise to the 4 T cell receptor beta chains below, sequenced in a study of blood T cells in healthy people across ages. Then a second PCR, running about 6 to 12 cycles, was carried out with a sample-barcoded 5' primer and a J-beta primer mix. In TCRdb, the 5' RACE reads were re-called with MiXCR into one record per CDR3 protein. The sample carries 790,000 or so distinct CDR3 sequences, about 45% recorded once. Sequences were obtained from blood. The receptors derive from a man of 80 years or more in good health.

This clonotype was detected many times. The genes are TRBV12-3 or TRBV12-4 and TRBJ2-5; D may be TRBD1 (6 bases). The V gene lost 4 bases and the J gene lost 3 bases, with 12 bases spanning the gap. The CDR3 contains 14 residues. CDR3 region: CASSSTGTEETQYF. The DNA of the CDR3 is TGTGCCAGCAGTTCGACAGGTACCGAAGAGACCCAGTACTTC.

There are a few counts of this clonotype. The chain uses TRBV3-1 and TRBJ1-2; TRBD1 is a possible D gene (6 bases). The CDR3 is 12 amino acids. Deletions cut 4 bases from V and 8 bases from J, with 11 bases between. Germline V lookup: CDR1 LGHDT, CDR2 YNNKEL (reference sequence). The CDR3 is CASSPTGTGYTF. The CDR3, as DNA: TGTGCCAGCAGCCCTACAGGGACGGGCTACACCTTC.

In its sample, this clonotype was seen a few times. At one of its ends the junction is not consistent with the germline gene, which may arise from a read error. Here the CDR3 reads CACSSLDSGTYEQYF. The DNA of the CDR3 is TGTGCCTGCAGCTCCCTCGATAGCGGGACCTACGAGCAGTACTTC. V usage is TRBV4-2 and J usage is TRBJ2-7; 8 bases fit TRBD2. The CDR3 totals 15 residues. Germline V CDR1 and CDR2: LGHNA, YNFKEQ.

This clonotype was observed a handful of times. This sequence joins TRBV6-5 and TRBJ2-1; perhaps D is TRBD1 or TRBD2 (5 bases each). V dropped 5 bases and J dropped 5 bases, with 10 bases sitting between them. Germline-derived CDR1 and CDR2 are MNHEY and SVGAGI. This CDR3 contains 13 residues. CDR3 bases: TGTGCCAGCAGTATGGGACGCCACAATGAGCAGTTCTTC. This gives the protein CASSMGRHNEQFF.